This passage covers 24 T cell receptor beta chains from one sample sequenced in a study of spatial heterogeneity in lung cancer. Stated time point: sample taken at primary tumor resection. TCRs were sequenced from unsorted whole RNA of tumor, nontumor lung or PBMC. TCRdb reprocessed the 5' RACE reads via MiXCR and lists one record per CDR3 protein. The repertoire holds about 23,000 distinct CDR3 sequences, with less than 5.5% as singletons. The sequenced sample was PBMCs, obtained at surgery. All receptors derive from a male donor with early-stage non-small cell lung cancer.

The table lists this clonotype with many counts. The chain employs TRBV3-2 and TRBJ1-1; no DNA check was done on the table's D call, TRBD1. TRBV3-2 is recorded as a pseudogene. The CDR3 loop spans 13 amino acids. The CDR3 DNA follows: TGTGCCAGCAGCCCACCCCGGGAGTCTGAAGCTTTCTTT. Amino acid sequence: CASSPPRESEAFF.

Ten or more counts support this clonotype. V usage is TRBV2 and J usage is TRBJ1-6, with D unresolved. Germline V CDR1 and CDR2: SNHLY, FYNNEI. Between the trimmed V and J ends, which lost 6 bases and 7 bases, there was a span of 16 bases. CDR3 length equals 15 residues. The DNA of the CDR3 is TGTGCCAGCAGACTAGCAGTCAGACGGAATTCACCCCTCCACTTT. Translated, it gives CASRLAVRRNSPLHF.

This clonotype was observed many times. The chain uses TRBV6-2 or TRBV6-3 and TRBJ2-3, with unresolved D. The CDR3 is made up of 15 amino acids. Germline loops: CDR1 MNHEY, CDR2 SVGEGT. With 0 bases removed from V and 0 bases from J, the gap between germline ends came to 7 bases. CDR3 sequence reads: CASSYSMRSTDTQYF. The DNA of the CDR3 is TGTGCCAGCAGTTACTCGATGAGGAGCACAGATACGCAGTATTTT.

The table lists this clonotype with many counts. This chain uses TRBV30 with TRBJ2-2; 7 bases align to TRBD1. This CDR3 region has 17 residues. Germline V CDR1 and CDR2: GTSNPN, SVGIG (reference sequence). V shed 3 bases, J shed 5 bases, and the junction held 15 bases outside the gene matches. CDR3 sequence reads: CAWRPLKGGPVTGELFF. DNA of the CDR3: TGTGCCTGGAGGCCGCTTAAAGGGGGCCCGGTAACCGGGGAGCTGTTTTTT.

This clonotype was recorded many times. The rearrangement uses TRBV29-1 and TRBJ1-2; TRBD1 is a possible D gene (5 bases). V lost 4 bases, J lost 7 bases, and 19 bases lay in between. The germline gives CDR1 SQVTM, CDR2 ANQGSEA. This CDR3 contains 14 residues. CDR3 coding DNA: TGCAGCGTTGTTGAGGGACCCAAGAAGGCTGGCTACACCTTC. Translated, it gives CSVVEGPKKAGYTF. Full variable domain (outside the CDR3, taken from reference TRBV29-1 and TRBJ1-2): SAVISQKPSRDICQRGTSLTIQCQVDSQVTMMFWYRQQPGQSLTLIATANQGSEATYESGFVIDKFPISRPNLTFSTLTVSNMSPEDSSIYLCSVVEGPKKAGYTFGSGTRLTVV.

There are many counts of this clonotype. This sequence joins TRBV7-2 and TRBJ2-7; 10 nucleotides line up with TRBD2. Germline loops: CDR1 SGHTA, CDR2 FQGNSA. This CDR3 contains 15 residues. After removal of 3 bases from V and 4 bases from J, the junction contained 6 bases not matched to a gene. CDR3 coding DNA: TGTGCCAGCAGCTTTAGTGTAGCGGGGGGATACGAGCAGTACTTC. It yields the protein CASSFSVAGGYEQYF.

This clonotype was observed many times. The chain combines TRBV20-1 with TRBJ1-5; D is perhaps TRBD1 (5 bases). This CDR3 is built from 13 residues. Trimming left V 4 bases short and J 5 bases short, with 12 bases between. Per germline, CDR1 DFQATT and CDR2 SNEGSKA (reference sequence). The CDR3 nucleotides read TGCAGTGCTATCCCGGGGGGAGATCAGCCCCAGCATTTT. Its translation: CSAIPGGDQPQHF.

This clonotype was seen ten or more times. The V and J genes are TRBV2 and TRBJ2-1; 7 bases are shared with TRBD1. CDR1 is SNHLY, CDR2 FYNNEI, per germline. The CDR3 covers 13 residues. After removal of 6 bases from V and 4 bases from J, the junction contained 3 bases not matched to a gene. As DNA, the CDR3 is TGTGCCAGCAGCCGGGACAGTTACAATGAGCAGTTCTTC. Its translation is CASSRDSYNEQFF.

In this sample, this clonotype turned up many times. V gene TRBV3-1 combines with J gene TRBJ1-1; D uncertain. Trimming took 1 base from V and 0 from J, leaving 9 bases between them. Germline assignment: CDR1 LGHDT and CDR2 YNNKEL (reference sequence). The CDR3 has 15 amino acids. The CDR3 bases are TGTGCCAGCAGCCAAGGCGGCAGACTGAACACTGAAGCTTTCTTT. Amino acids: CASSQGGRLNTEAFF.

This clonotype was counted ten times or more. The gene calls are TRBV15 and TRBJ2-5, with TRBD2 matching over 10 bases. CDR3 length equals 16 residues. After removal of 0 bases from V and 4 bases from J, the junction contained 5 bases not matched to a gene. Germline CDR1 is LNHNV and CDR2 is YYDKDF (reference sequence). Here the CDR3 reads CATSRDNSGGAETQYF. The CDR3, as DNA: TGTGCCACCAGCAGAGATAACAGCGGGGGGGCAGAGACCCAGTACTTC.

This clonotype was counted ten times or more. The rearrangement joins TRBV10-3 to TRBJ1-4; weak D call: TRBD1 (6 bases). The germline CDR1 and CDR2 sequences are ENHRY and SYGVKD. Trimming cost V 3 bases and J 5 bases, with 16 bases left between them. This CDR3 region has 16 residues. The chain's CDR3 is CAISDSTGKNNEKLFF. In DNA, the CDR3 is TGTGCCATCAGTGATAGTACAGGGAAGAACAATGAAAAACTGTTTTTT.

This clonotype is categorized as medium-sized. V and J are TRBV29-1 and TRBJ2-3; 8 nucleotides match TRBD1. This CDR3 is 14 amino acids long. The germline gives CDR1 SQVTM, CDR2 ANQGSEA. V lost 6 bases and J lost 0; bases outside the gene matches: 5. Here the CDR3 reads CSVPGGGSTDTQYF. The CDR3, as DNA: TGCAGCGTCCCAGGGGGCGGAAGCACAGATACGCAGTATTTT.

This clonotype was picked up many times. This sequence joins TRBV7-9 and TRBJ1-1; possible D gene TRBD1, 6 bases. CDR1 is SEHNR and CDR2 is FQNEAQ in the germline V gene (reference sequence). V gave up 1 base and J gave up 6 bases, with 12 bases separating them. This CDR3 region has 14 residues. CDR3 sequence: CASSLERRGAEAFF. CDR3 bases: TGTGCCAGCAGCTTAGAGCGGAGGGGGGCTGAAGCTTTCTTT.

This clonotype was recorded at least ten times. The rearrangement links TRBV5-1 to TRBJ1-5, with 8 bases aligning to TRBD1. Germline CDR1 is SGHRS and CDR2 is YFSETQ. V was pared by 0 bases and J by 8 bases, with 4 bases of the junction left unmatched. This CDR3 region has 14 residues. This CDR3 reads CASSLGTGREPQHF. The CDR3 bases are TGCGCCAGCAGCTTGGGGACAGGGCGGGAGCCCCAGCATTTT.

This clonotype was observed at least ten times. The rearrangement links TRBV4-1 to TRBJ2-4; D is unclear. The length of the CDR3 is 16 residues. Germline CDR1 and CDR2: MGHRA and YSYEKL. V was clipped by 1 base and J by 0 bases, with 10 bases between them. The CDR3 DNA is TGCGCCAGCAGCCAAGGGGTGGCGGTAGCCAAAAACATTCAGTACTTC. Translation: CASSQGVAVAKNIQYF.

This clonotype has ten or more counts. This chain links TRBV2 with TRBJ2-6; the D gene is possibly TRBD1 (5 bases). Germline CDR1 reads SNHLY; CDR2 reads FYNNEI. This CDR3 has 17 residues. V shed 2 bases and J shed 2 bases, with 13 bases lying between them. CDR3 residues: CASSEMGQGTGANVLTF. The CDR3 DNA follows: TGTGCCAGCAGTGAAATGGGGCAGGGAACTGGGGCCAACGTCCTGACTTTC.

Notes on this clonotype: The junction departs from germline at one end; a sequencing error may be responsible. The chain joins TRBV3-1 to TRBJ1-6; D call uncertain. The V gene's germline CDR1 is LGHDT and CDR2 YNNKEL (reference sequence). There are 16 residues in the CDR3. In DNA, the CDR3 is TGTGCCAGCAGCCAAGATCCCGGAACGAGGAATTCATCCCTCCACTTT. Translating gives CASSQDPGTRNSSLHF. The whole variable domain, remainder taken from reference TRBV3-1 and TRBJ1-6, is DTAVSQTPKYLVTQMGNDKSIKCEQNLGHDTMYWYKQDSKKFLKIMFSYNNKELIINETVPNRFSPKSPDKAHLNLHINSLELGDSAVYFCASSQDPGTRNSSLHFGNGTRLTVT.

This clonotype showed up many times. The chain has TRBV27 and TRBJ2-4, with D possibly TRBD1 on 6 matching bases. This CDR3 region has 18 residues. CDR1 is MNHEY, CDR2 SMNVEV, per germline (reference sequence). V was trimmed by 5 bases and J by 1 base, leaving 21 bases between them. This CDR3 reads CASSPGDNLLSAKNIQYF. In DNA form, the CDR3 reads TGTGCCAGCAGTCCAGGGGACAATTTGTTGTCCGCCAAAAACATTCAGTACTTC.

This clonotype has ten or more counts. The gene calls are TRBV29-1 and TRBJ1-2; 8 bases align to TRBD1. Germline-derived CDR1 and CDR2 are SQVTM and ANQGSEA. V lost 2 bases to trimming and J lost 7 bases; unmatched junction nucleotides: 9. This CDR3 has 14 residues. The CDR3 nucleotides are TGCAGCGTTGAACCAATCCAGGGGGCGCGTGGCTACACCTTC. This encodes CSVEPIQGARGYTF.

This clonotype was recorded at least ten times. V usage is TRBV5-1 and J usage is TRBJ1-4; 8 bases line up with TRBD1. The germline V gene encodes CDR1 SGHRS and CDR2 YFSETQ. The V gene end was trimmed by 4 bases and the J gene end by 1 base; junction bases not matched to a gene: 9. The CDR3 runs to 17 residues. Written as DNA, the CDR3 is TGCGCCAGCAGCCCCGGACAGGGTTTTGGAACTAATGAAAAACTGTTTTTT. This translates into CASSPGQGFGTNEKLFF.

This clonotype appeared many times. The chain recombines TRBV7-2 with TRBJ1-6; maybe TRBD1 (6 bases). The V end was cut by 4 bases, the J end by 4 bases, with 11 bases between. The CDR3 extends over 15 amino acids. Per the germline V gene, CDR1 is SGHTA and CDR2 is FQGNSA. CDR3 sequence (DNA): TGTGCCAGCAGCTACGGACAGTCTTATAATTCACCCCTCCACTTT. It encodes CASSYGQSYNSPLHF.

This clonotype occurred many times. The chain carries TRBV6-5 and TRBJ2-1, with D perhaps matching TRBD1 or TRBD2 (6 bases each). The V gene lost 5 bases and the J gene lost 4 bases, with 18 bases spanning the gap. Germline CDR1 reads MNHEY; CDR2 reads SVGAGI. The CDR3 totals 16 residues. The CDR3 sequence: CASSTLALGAYNEQFF. The CDR3 DNA reads as TGTGCCAGCAGTACCCTAGCGTTGGGGGCTTACAATGAGCAGTTCTTC.

This clonotype was counted ten times or more. The rearrangement joins TRBV7-2 to TRBJ2-7; D remains unclear. Per germline, CDR1 SGHTA and CDR2 FQGNSA. Trimming removed 1 base at V and 1 base at J, with 2 bases between. The CDR3 spans 12 residues. Here the CDR3 DNA reads TGTGCCAGCAGCTTAGGGTCCTACGAGCAGTACTTC. This codes for CASSLGSYEQYF.

Concerning this clonotype: A much larger clonotype is one base distant, so this may be a read error. The chain employs TRBV20-1 and TRBJ2-4; the match to TRBD2 covers 7 bases. Germline CDR1 is DFQATT and CDR2 is SNEGSKA (reference sequence). V was pared by 5 bases and J by 7 bases, with 8 bases of the junction left unmatched. The CDR3 covers 13 residues. The DNA for the CDR3 is TGCAGTGCTTCCACGAGCGGGGATAACATTCAGTACTTC. Translated: CSASTSGDNIQYF.